These T cell receptor beta chains were read from a single sample in a study of T cells in Graves' hyperthyroidism and ophthalmopathy. In TCRdb, the multiplex PCR reads were re-called with MiXCR into one record per CDR3 protein. The table records around 420,000 distinct CDR3 sequences, around 14% of them present only once. Material for sequencing was blood. Receptor source: a young woman with Graves' hyperthyroidism. The CDR3 runs from the conserved cysteine through the conserved F or W. D genes are given only for firm matches. Clone size is shown for a subset of rows, as once, few, many or a class of expanded clone.

J gene: TRBJ1-2; clone size: many; D gene: TRBD1; V gene: TRBV7-8; CDR3 DNA: TGTGCCAGCAGCCAAACCTTGGGACAGGTCAATTATGGCTACACCTTC; CDR3 protein: CASSQTLGQVNYGYTF
J gene: TRBJ2-3; clone size: many; D gene: -; V gene: TRBV14; CDR3 DNA: TGTGCCAGCAGCCAAGATTGGGCCGCAGATACGCAGTATTTT; CDR3 protein: CASSQDWAADTQYF
J gene: TRBJ2-3; clone size: many; D gene: -; V gene: TRBV3-1; CDR3 DNA: TGTGCCAGCAGCCAGAAGGGTCTCGGTACGCAGTATTTT; CDR3 protein: CASSQKGLGTQYF
J gene: TRBJ1-2; clone size: many; D gene: TRBD1; V gene: TRBV2; CDR3 DNA: TGTGCCAGCAGTGAAGCACAGGGGCGGGCCTATGGCTACACCTTC; CDR3 protein: CASSEAQGRAYGYTF
J gene: TRBJ1-2; clone size: many; D gene: TRBD1; V gene: TRBV7-8; CDR3 DNA: TGTGCCAGCAGCTTAGGAATCAGGGGGTTCACTAACTATGGCTACACCTTC; CDR3 protein: CASSLGIRGFTNYGYTF
J gene: TRBJ1-5; clone size: many; D gene: TRBD1; V gene: TRBV20-1; CDR3 DNA: TGCAGTGCTAACTTAGGGACAGACAATCAGCCCCAGCATTTT; CDR3 protein: CSANLGTDNQPQHF
J gene: TRBJ2-1; clone size: many; D gene: TRBD2; V gene: TRBV20-1; CDR3 DNA: TGCAGTGCTAGAGATGCTCAGAGGGCGGGAGGGCCGGGTAATGAGCAGTTCTTC; CDR3 protein: CSARDAQRAGGPGNEQFF
J gene: TRBJ1-4; clone size: -; D gene: TRBD1; V gene: TRBV25-1; CDR3 DNA: TGTGCCAGCAGTTCACTGGACAGGAATGAAAAACTGTTTTTT; CDR3 protein: CASSSLDRNEKLFF
J gene: TRBJ2-1; clone size: many; D gene: TRBD2; V gene: TRBV19; CDR3 DNA: TGTGCCAGTAGCGGCCTAGCACGGCTAGCGGGAGTTGGGGACTACAATGAGCAGTTCTTC; CDR3 protein: CASSGLARLAGVGDYNEQFF
J gene: TRBJ2-7; clone size: many; D gene: TRBD1; V gene: TRBV12-3/TRBV12-4; CDR3 DNA: TGTGCCAGCAGTTTAGCCAGGGGGTACGAGCAGTACTTC; CDR3 protein: CASSLARGYEQYF
J gene: TRBJ2-5; clone size: many; D gene: -; V gene: TRBV2; CDR3 DNA: TGTGCCAGCACCGTAGTTGGAGAGACCCAGTACTTC; CDR3 protein: CASTVVGETQYF